Listed here are 19 T cell receptor beta chains from one sample, sequenced in a study of cytomegalovirus exposure and HLA in healthy donors. PCR involved 60 Vbeta and 13 Jbeta primers. Here immunoSEQ multiplex PCR was the method, and the copy in TCRdb shows in-frame clones only, minus some. The sample lists roughly 200,000 clones, approximately 90% seen once, with roughly 1% in the top ten. The sequencing sample was made of PBMCs. Every receptor here comes from a woman aged 18 to 35 in good health and CMV-seronegative.

Only a few counts were recorded for this clone. The chain joins TRBV2 to TRBJ2-1, with D hard to call. Trimming stripped 7 bases from V and 10 bases from J, with 14 bases between. Germline CDR1 is SNHLY and CDR2 is FYNNEI. The CDR3 covers 12 residues. CDR3 loop: CASTYTPGEQFF. For the CDR3, the DNA is TGTGCCAGCACGTACACTCCCGGGGAGCAGTTCTTC.

The chain uses TRBV19 and TRBJ2-7; D is uncertain. Germline V gene data show CDR1 as LNHDA and CDR2 as SQIVND (reference sequence). Trimming cost V 3 bases and J 2 bases, with 5 bases left between them. This CDR3 spans 12 amino acids. CDR3 in DNA: TGTGCCAGTAGTATCGAGCCCTACGAGCAGTACTTC. Translation gives CASSIEPYEQYF.

This chain uses TRBV4-1 with TRBJ2-1; TRBD2 agrees at 15 bases. In germline, CDR1 is MGHRA, CDR2 YSYEKL. The CDR3 has 19 amino acids. V gave up 1 base and J gave up 3 bases; unmatched junction bases: 7. CDR3 sequence: CASSQGTSGGARVYNEQFF. CDR3 bases: TGCGCCAGCAGCCAAGGGACTAGCGGGGGGGCAAGGGTCTACAATGAGCAGTTCTTC.

This clone was observed once. The rearrangement links TRBV5-6 to TRBJ1-6; tentatively, D is TRBD1 (5 bases). The CDR3 is 15 amino acids. V dropped 4 bases and J dropped 5 bases, with 13 bases sitting between them. Per germline, CDR1 SGHDT and CDR2 YYEEEE. As DNA, the CDR3 is TGTGCCAGCAGCGGACATTTGGGTAATAATTCACCCCTCCACTTT. Amino acids: CASSGHLGNNSPLHF.

This sequence joins TRBV7-9 and TRBJ2-7; D is unresolved. CDR3 length equals 13 residues. Germline loops: CDR1 SEHNR, CDR2 FQNEAQ (reference sequence). Deletions cut 2 bases from V and 2 bases from J, with 7 bases between. CDR3 in DNA: TGTGCCAGCAGCTTACCACATACCTACGAGCAGTACTTC. Translation: CASSLPHTYEQYF.

Details on this clone: An end of the junction differs from the germline gene, which may be a read error. The V call is TRBV19, the J call TRBJ2-7, with D perhaps matching TRBD1 (6 bases). The CDR3 contains 13 residues. Looked up from germline, CDR1 is LNHDA and CDR2 is SQIVND (reference sequence). This CDR3 is CASSIDLRAGEDF. DNA for the CDR3: TGTGCCAGTAGTATAGATCTTAGGGCAGGGGAAGACTTC.

This chain joins TRBV7-9 and TRBJ2-1, with D maybe TRBD1 (6 bases). The CDR3 has 16 amino acids. From germline, CDR1 is SEHNR and CDR2 FQNEAQ (reference sequence). V was pared by 4 bases and J by 2 bases, with 15 bases between. In DNA form, the CDR3 reads TGTGCCAGCAGCTCCAAGACAGGCGTGCCCTACAATGAGCAGTTCTTC. Residues: CASSSKTGVPYNEQFF.

The chain links TRBV18 to TRBJ2-3, with D possibly being TRBD2 (6 bases). V dropped 7 bases and J dropped 0 bases, with 11 bases sitting between them. The CDR3 contains 14 residues. CDR1 is KGHSH and CDR2 is LQKENI in the germline V gene. This CDR3 reads CASCGTGSTDTQYF. CDR3 DNA: TGTGCCAGCTGCGGGACGGGAAGCACAGATACGCAGTATTTT.

About this clone: Additional DNA sequences in this sample encode the identical CDR3. The chain joins TRBV5-1 to TRBJ2-7; TRBD1 agrees at 8 bases. This CDR3 has 14 residues. Per germline, CDR1 SGHRS and CDR2 YFSETQ. V shed 0 bases, J shed 3 bases, and the junction held 2 bases outside the gene matches. CDR3 in DNA: TGCGCCAGCAGCTTGGCCGGACAGGGCTACGAGCAGTACTTC. As protein: CASSLAGQGYEQYF.

V gene TRBV4-3 combines with J gene TRBJ2-1; tentative D call: TRBD1 (5 bases). The V end lost 0 bases, the J end lost 10 bases, and 10 bases lay between the germline ends. Germline V gene sequence: CDR1 LGHNA, CDR2 YSLEER. The CDR3 runs 13 residues. In nucleotides, the CDR3 is TGCGCCAGCAGCCAAGATAGGGGTAGGGAGCAGTTCTTC. Translating it yields CASSQDRGREQFF.

This sequence joins TRBV6-1 and TRBJ2-3; 7 nucleotides line up with TRBD1. Germline V lookup: CDR1 MNHNS, CDR2 SASEGT. CDR3 length: 14 amino acids. J lost 11 bases, V lost 6 bases, and 14 bases had no gene match. This chain's CDR3 is CASSGTEVVNMQYF. The CDR3 nucleotides are TGTGCCAGCAGCGGGACAGAGGTGGTGAATATGCAGTATTTT.

The V and J genes are TRBV6-1 and TRBJ1-2, with 10 positions matching TRBD1. The CDR3 length is 15 residues. Germline V gene sequence: CDR1 MNHNS, CDR2 SASEGT. J lost 5 bases, V lost 2 bases, and 5 bases had no gene match. Here the CDR3 DNA reads TGTGCCAGCAGTGAATATCCGGGACAGGGGTATGGCTACACCTTC. Its protein product is CASSEYPGQGYGYTF.

This clone was seen just once. The chain carries TRBV6-4 and TRBJ1-5; D is ambiguous. V was pared by 5 bases and J by 0 bases, with 17 bases between. The CDR3 has 17 residues. Germline V gene data show CDR1 as MRHNA and CDR2 as SNTAGT. As DNA, the CDR3 is TGTGCCAGCAGTTCTCAAGTGGGTGAGGGTAGCAATCAGCCCCAGCATTTT. Its translation is CASSSQVGEGSNQPQHF.

The gene calls are TRBV19 and TRBJ2-7; 10 positions agree with TRBD2. CDR3 length: 17 residues. Germline values: CDR1 LNHDA, CDR2 SQIVND (reference sequence). V was pared by 5 bases and J by 4 bases, with 14 bases of the junction left unmatched. The DNA of the CDR3 is TGTGCCAGTAGTCCCGGGACAGGTAGCGGGGGGCATTACGAGCAGTACTTC. It is translated as CASSPGTGSGGHYEQYF.

V and J are TRBV4-2 and TRBJ2-3, with TRBD2 matching 10 bases. The CDR3 extends over 14 amino acids. The J segment lost 5 bases and the V segment lost 6 bases, leaving 5 bases of the junction unmatched. Per germline, CDR1 LGHNA and CDR2 YNFKEQ. As DNA, the CDR3 is TGTGCCAGCAGTACTAGCGGGAAAAAAGATACGCAGTATTTT. Amino acid sequence: CASSTSGKKDTQYF.

This chain joins TRBV11-2 and TRBJ2-1; D is uncertain. CDR1 and CDR2 from the germline V gene are SGHAT and FQNNGV. The CDR3 is made up of 14 amino acids. Deletions cut 2 bases from V and 6 bases from J, with 11 bases between. The CDR3 DNA follows: TGTGCCAGCAGCTTATCCGACTCTGGCAATGAGCAGTTCTTC. This gives the protein CASSLSDSGNEQFF.

V usage is TRBV15 and J usage is TRBJ1-1; TRBD1 matches 7 bases. In germline, CDR1 is LNHNV, CDR2 YYDKDF (reference sequence). Losses at the gene ends were 6 bases for V and 6 bases for J; bases not matched to a gene: 13. This CDR3 is built from 15 residues. CDR3 DNA sequence: TGTGCCACCAGGCCCCGGGACAGACAAGCGGCTGAAGCTTTCTTT. Its protein product is CATRPRDRQAAEAFF. Together with reference TRBV15 and TRBJ1-1, the CDR3 gives the full variable domain: DAMVIQNPRYQVTQFGKPVTLSCSQTLNHNVMYWYQQKSSQAPKLLFHYYDKDFNNEADTPDNFQSRRPNTSFCFLDIRSPGLGDTAMYLCATRPRDRQAAEAFFGQGTRLTVV.

The chain employs TRBV5-6 and TRBJ1-5; tentatively, D is TRBD1 (6 bases). Germline CDR1 and CDR2: SGHDT and YYEEEE. Trimming cost V 4 bases and J 5 bases, with 19 bases left between them. The length of the CDR3 is 16 residues. The CDR3 loop reads CASSHPRAGDDQPQHF. Here the CDR3 DNA reads TGTGCCAGCAGCCACCCTAGGGCAGGGGATGATCAGCCCCAGCATTTT.

The V gene is TRBV5-1, the J gene TRBJ2-7; D unclear. Trimming took 6 bases from V and 2 from J, leaving 12 bases between them. CDR1 SGHRS and CDR2 YFSETQ come from the germline V gene. CDR3 length: 13 residues. The CDR3 spells CASTSLRTYEQYF. The CDR3 region has the DNA TGCGCCAGCACTTCACTACGGACCTACGAGCAGTACTTC.